There are many counts of the clone carrying this T cell receptor (beta chain). Original methodology: By means of reference gene primer amplification, nucleated cell counts were estimated. Profiling relied on immunoSEQ multiplex PCR, and the TCRdb table lists in-frame clones only, not all of them. V and J calls plus clone size are reproduced from that table; the DNA served to infer D and trimming. The sample contains 200,000 or so clones, roughly 84% of which appear only once. Trimming at V came to 2 bases and at J to 5 bases, leaving 5 bases not matched to a gene. The germline CDR1 and CDR2 sequences are MNHEY and SVGAGI. This CDR3 has 16 amino acids. This entry belongs to a study of blood T cell repertoires in COVID-19. Study-wide context: The United States, Italy and Spain provided the acute and convalescent COVID-19 samples. T cells, B-cell-depleted T cells, or PBMCs provided the cDNA or gDNA that served as material.

The TCR was taken from a woman between 35 and 50 years old who had recovered from COVID-19. The specimen sequenced was peripheral blood. The chain recombines TRBV6-5 with TRBJ2-1; 11 positions agree with TRBD1. The chain's CDR3 is CASSYEGQGAHNEQFF. The CDR3 DNA reads as TGTGCCAGCAGTTACGAAGGACAGGGGGCTCACAATGAGCAGTTCTTC.